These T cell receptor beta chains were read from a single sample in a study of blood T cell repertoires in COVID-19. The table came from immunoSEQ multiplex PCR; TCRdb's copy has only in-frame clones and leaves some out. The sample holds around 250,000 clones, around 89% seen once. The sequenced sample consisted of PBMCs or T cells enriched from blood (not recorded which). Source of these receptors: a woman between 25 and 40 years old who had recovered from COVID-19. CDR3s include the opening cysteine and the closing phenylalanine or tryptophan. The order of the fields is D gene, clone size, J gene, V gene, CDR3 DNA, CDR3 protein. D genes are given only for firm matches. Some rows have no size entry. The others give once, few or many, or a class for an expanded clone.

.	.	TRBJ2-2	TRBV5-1	TGCGCCAGCAGCTTGGAACTAGGGAACACCGGGGAGCTGTTTTTT	CASSLELGNTGELFF
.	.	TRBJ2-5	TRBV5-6	TGTGCCAGCAGCTTGGGGGCAGCCCCGACCCAGTACTTC	CASSLGAAPTQYF
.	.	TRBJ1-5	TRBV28	TGTGCCAGCAGCCCGAGACAGTACAATAGAAGAGGTCAGCCCCAGCATTTT	CASSPRQYNRRGQPQHF
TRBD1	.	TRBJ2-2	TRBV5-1	TGCGCCAGCAGCCGGACAGGGGGCGCGGCGAACACCGGGGAGCTGTTTTTT	CASSRTGGAANTGELFF
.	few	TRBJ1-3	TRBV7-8	TGTGCCAGCAGCCCTGCGTACAGGGAATCTGGAAACACCATATATTTT	CASSPAYRESGNTIYF
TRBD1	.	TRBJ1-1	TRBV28	TGTGCCAGCAGTCCACAGGGGGTAGGTGAAGCTTTCTTT	CASSPQGVGEAFF
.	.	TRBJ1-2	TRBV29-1	TGCAGCGTTGATCTTAACTATGGCTACACCTTC	CSVDLNYGYTF
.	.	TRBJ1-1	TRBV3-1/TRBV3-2	TGTGCCAGCAGCCAAGATAGGCGGCAGAACACTGAAGCTTTCTTT	CASSQDRRQNTEAFF
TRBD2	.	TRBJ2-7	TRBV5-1	TGCGCCAGCAGCCCCGATGGAGCGGGATACGAGCAGTACTTC	CASSPDGAGYEQYF
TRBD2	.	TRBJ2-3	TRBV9	TGTGCCAGCAGCGTGACTAGCGGGAGCACAGATACGCAGTATTTT	CASSVTSGSTDTQYF
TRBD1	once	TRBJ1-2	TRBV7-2	TGTGCCAGCAGCCCCCGGACAGGGGGTTTGTATGGCTACACCTTC	CASSPRTGGLYGYTF
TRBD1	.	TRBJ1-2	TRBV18	TGTGCCAGCTCACCAAGGGGGCAGGGACGGGACTATGGCTACACCTTC	CASSPRGQGRDYGYTF
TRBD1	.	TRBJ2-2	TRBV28	TGTGCCAGCAGACAGGGGGCAAGTACCGGGGAGCTGTTTTTT	CASRQGASTGELFF
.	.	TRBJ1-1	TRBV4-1	TGCGCCAGCAGCCAGGAACCAATCGTTCAGGGGATCACTGAAGCTTTCTTT	CASSQEPIVQGITEAFF
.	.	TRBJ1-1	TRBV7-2	TGTGCCAGCAGCTTAAGTGCGGCCCTGGGCACTGAAGCTTTCTTT	CASSLSAALGTEAFF
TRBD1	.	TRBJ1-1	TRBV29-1	TGCAGCGGGGACAGGGAGAACACTGAAGCTTTCTTT	CSGDRENTEAFF
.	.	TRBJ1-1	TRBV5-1	TGCGCCAGCAGCTTGGAGGCAGGTAAAGCTGAAGCTTTCTTT	CASSLEAGKAEAFF
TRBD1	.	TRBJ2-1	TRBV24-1	TGTGCCACCAGTGAAACCTTCGGGACAGGGCGCTACAATGAGCAGTTCTTC	CATSETFGTGRYNEQFF
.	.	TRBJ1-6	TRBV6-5	TGTGCCAGTAGTCCGCCGGGGGGAAATTCACCCCTCCACTTT	CASSPPGGNSPLHF
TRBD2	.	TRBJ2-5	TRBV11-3	TGTGCCAGCAGCTTAGGACCCGGCGGGAGGGAGACCCAGTACTTC	CASSLGPGGRETQYF
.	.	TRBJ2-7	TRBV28	TGTGCCAGCAGTTTCCCCTCGTGGAGGGAGCAGTACTTC	CASSFPSWREQYF
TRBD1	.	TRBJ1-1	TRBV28	TGTGCCAGCAGTTTGACAGGGGTTGCTGAAGCTTTCTTT	CASSLTGVAEAFF
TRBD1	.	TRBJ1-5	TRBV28	TGTGCCAGCAGTTTATTCGCAGGGGGCGGGAATCAGCCCCAGCATTTT	CASSLFAGGGNQPQHF
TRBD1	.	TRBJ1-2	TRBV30	TGTGCCTTAGACAGGGGGGCTTACTATGGCTACACCTTC	CALDRGAYYGYTF
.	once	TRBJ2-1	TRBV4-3	TGCGCCAGCAGCCAACGTAGACTAGTAGCGGCCAATGAGCAGTTCTTC	CASSQRRLVAANEQFF
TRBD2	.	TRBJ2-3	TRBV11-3	TGTGCCAGCAGCTTAGGACTAGCGGGAGAGATCGCAGATACGCAGTATTTT	CASSLGLAGEIADTQYF
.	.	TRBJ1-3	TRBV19	TGTGCCAGTCGACAGCAGGGACTCTCTGGAAACACCATATATTTT	CASRQQGLSGNTIYF
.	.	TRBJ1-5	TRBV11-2	TGTGCCAGCAGCTTAAGTGGGGCAAGACAGCCCCAGCATTTT	CASSLSGARQPQHF
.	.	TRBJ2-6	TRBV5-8	TGTGCCAGCAGCCATGACAGCTCTGGGGCCAACGTCCTGACTTTC	CASSHDSSGANVLTF
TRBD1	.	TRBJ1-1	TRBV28	TGTGCCACCGGGACAGGGGGCGGGTTGGACACTGAAGCTTTCTTT	CATGTGGGLDTEAFF
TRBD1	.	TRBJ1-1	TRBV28	TGTGCCAGCAGTGGTCAGGGGGGCGCTGAAGCTTTCTTT	CASSGQGGAEAFF
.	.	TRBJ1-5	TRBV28	TGTGCCAGCAGTTTAACGGGGAACAATCAGCCCCAGCATTTT	CASSLTGNNQPQHF
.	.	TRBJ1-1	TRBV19	TGTGCCAGTAGTATAGCAGGGATTGCTTTCTTT	CASSIAGIAFF
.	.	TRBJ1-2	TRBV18	TGTGCCAGCTCACCACCGAATACAGGAGAATCAGATGGCTACACCTTC	CASSPPNTGESDGYTF
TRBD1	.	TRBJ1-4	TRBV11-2	TGTGCCAGCAGCATGACAGGGGGCGCGGGTGAAAAACTGTTTTTT	CASSMTGGAGEKLFF
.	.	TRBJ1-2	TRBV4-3	TGCGCCAGCAGCCAAGATATGGGAGCTAACTATGGCTACACCTTC	CASSQDMGANYGYTF
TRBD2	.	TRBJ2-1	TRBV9	TGTGCCAGCAGCGTAGCCAGACTAGCCTCCTACAATGAGCAGTTCTTC	CASSVARLASYNEQFF
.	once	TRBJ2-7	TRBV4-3	TGCGCCAGCAGCCAAGATCTTGGGGCGATATCCTACGAGCAGTACTTC	CASSQDLGAISYEQYF
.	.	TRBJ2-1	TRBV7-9	TGTGCCAGCAGCCCACCGGGAAGCGGGACATCCTACAATGAGCAGTTCTTC	CASSPPGSGTSYNEQFF
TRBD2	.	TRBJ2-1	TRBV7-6	TGTGCCAGCAGCTTTACCGGGAGGGCCCACGGTGAGCAGTTCTTC	CASSFTGRAHGEQFF
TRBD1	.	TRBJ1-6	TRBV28	TGTGCCAGCAGTATCGGACAGGAGAATTCACCCCTCCACTTT	CASSIGQENSPLHF
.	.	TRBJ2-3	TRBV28	TGTGCCAGCAGCCTCAGTTATGCGGGAGATACGCAGTATTTT	CASSLSYAGDTQYF
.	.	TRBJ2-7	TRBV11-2	TGTGCCAGCAGCTCGACGGGGTTTGGGTACGAGCAGTACTTC	CASSSTGFGYEQYF
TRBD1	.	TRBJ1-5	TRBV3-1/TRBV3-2	TGTGCCAGCAGCCAAGGCGGGACAGTATTAAATCAGCCCCAGCATTTT	CASSQGGTVLNQPQHF
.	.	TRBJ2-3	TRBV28	TGTGCCAGCAGTTTATATAAGGGGGCAGATACGCAGTATTTT	CASSLYKGADTQYF
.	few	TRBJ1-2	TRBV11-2	TGTGCCAGCAGCCCATCAGGGTATGGCTACACCTTC	CASSPSGYGYTF
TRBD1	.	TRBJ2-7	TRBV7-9	TGTGCCAGCAGCCCATTAAGTCCCGGGACAGGGAATGGTGTCTACGAGCAGTACTTC	CASSPLSPGTGNGVYEQYF
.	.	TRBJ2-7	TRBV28	TGTGCCAGCAGTTTGGAGGATTATAATTCCTACGAGCAGTACTTC	CASSLEDYNSYEQYF
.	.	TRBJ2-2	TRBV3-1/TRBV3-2	TGTGCCAGCAGCCACTTGCCCGGGACTTTGAACACCGGGGAGCTGTTTTTT	CASSHLPGTLNTGELFF
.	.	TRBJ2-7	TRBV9	TGTGCCAGCAGCCCCACTTCGACTCCCCCGGGGGCCTACGAGCAGTACTTC	CASSPTSTPPGAYEQYF
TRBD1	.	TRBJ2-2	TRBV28	TGTGCCAGCAGTTTAGCGGGACAGGGGCCGCCGAACACCGGGGAGCTGTTTTTT	CASSLAGQGPPNTGELFF
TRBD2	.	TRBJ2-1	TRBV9	TGTGCCAGCAGCGTAGGACTAGCGGAGGGTTACAATGAGCAGTTCTTC	CASSVGLAEGYNEQFF
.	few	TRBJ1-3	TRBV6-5	TGTGCCAGCAAGACCGGGACACCCGGAAACACCATATATTTT	CASKTGTPGNTIYF
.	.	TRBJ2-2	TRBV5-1	TGCGCCAGCAGCTTGGGGTTCCCTAGGTCCGGGGAGCTGTTTTTT	CASSLGFPRSGELFF
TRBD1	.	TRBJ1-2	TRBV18	TGTGCCAGCTCAGGGGACAGGGCGACCTATGGCTACACCTTC	CASSGDRATYGYTF